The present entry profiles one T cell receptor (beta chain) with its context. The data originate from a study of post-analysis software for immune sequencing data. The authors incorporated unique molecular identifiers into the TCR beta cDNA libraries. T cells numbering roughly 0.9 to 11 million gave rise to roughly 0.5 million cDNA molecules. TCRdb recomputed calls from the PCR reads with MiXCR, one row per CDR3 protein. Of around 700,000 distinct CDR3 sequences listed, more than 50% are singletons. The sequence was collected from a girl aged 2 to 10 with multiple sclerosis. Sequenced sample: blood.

CDR3 nucleotides: TGTGCCAGCAGCCAAGATAAGGGGAAGTTAGATACGCAGTATTTT. Amino acid sequence: CASSQDKGKLDTQYF. The J gene is TRBJ2-3, the V gene TRBV14; weak D call: TRBD1 (5 bases). The CDR3 runs 15 residues. CDR1 SGHDN and CDR2 FVKESK come from the germline V gene. Trimming took 0 bases from V and 5 from J, leaving 12 bases between them.